This TCR beta chain was captured by sequencing in a study of neurological immune-mediated disorders. The authors produced cDNA by 5'RACE using 10-nucleotide random UMIs. TCRdb redid the calling of the 5' RACE reads with MiXCR, one entry per CDR3 protein. The sample carries 70,000 or so distinct CDR3 sequences, roughly 5.5% recorded once. Regarding the study as a whole: One cluster of related CDR3 sequences contained, by phylogenetic grouping, the repertoires of 18 of 34 multiple sclerosis patients and formed a possible signature. The absence of shared CDR3 amino acid sequences among expanded clones across subjects suggests private repertoires in all groups.

This clonotype was seen only a few times. The antigen remains unidentified. With a much larger clone just one base away, this may be a read error. The CDR3 is made up of 13 amino acids. V lost 6 bases and J 5 bases, leaving 15 bases between the germline ends. CDR1 and CDR2 from the germline V gene are DFQATT and SNEGSKA (reference sequence). The TCR originated in a woman aged 30 to 39 with multiple sclerosis. The chain uses TRBV20-1 and TRBJ2-3; D ambiguous. Input material: PBMCs. CDR3 bases: TGCAGTGCCAGAACCACCTCTCGAGATACGCAGTATTTT. This translates into CSARTTSRDTQYF.